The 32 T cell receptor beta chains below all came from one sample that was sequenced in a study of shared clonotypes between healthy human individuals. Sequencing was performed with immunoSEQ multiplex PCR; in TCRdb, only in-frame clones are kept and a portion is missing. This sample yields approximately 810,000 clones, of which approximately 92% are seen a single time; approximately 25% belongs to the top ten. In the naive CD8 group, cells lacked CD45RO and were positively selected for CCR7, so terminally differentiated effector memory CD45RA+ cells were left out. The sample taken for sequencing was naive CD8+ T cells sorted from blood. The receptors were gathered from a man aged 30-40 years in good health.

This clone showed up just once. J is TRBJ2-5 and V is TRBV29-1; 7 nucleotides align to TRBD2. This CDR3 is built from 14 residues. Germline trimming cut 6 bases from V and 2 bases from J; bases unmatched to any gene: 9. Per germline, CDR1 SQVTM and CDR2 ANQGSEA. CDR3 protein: CSVQRLAVQETQYF. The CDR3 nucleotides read TGCAGCGTCCAGCGGCTAGCGGTACAAGAGACCCAGTACTTC. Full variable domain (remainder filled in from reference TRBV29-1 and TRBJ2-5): SAVISQKPSRDICQRGTSLTIQCQVDSQVTMMFWYRQQPGQSLTLIATANQGSEATYESGFVIDKFPISRPNLTFSTLTVSNMSPEDSSIYLCSVQRLAVQETQYFGPGTRLLVL.

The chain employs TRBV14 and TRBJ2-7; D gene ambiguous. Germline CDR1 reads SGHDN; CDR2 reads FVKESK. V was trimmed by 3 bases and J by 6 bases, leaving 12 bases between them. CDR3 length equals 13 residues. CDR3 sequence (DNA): TGTGCCAGCAGCCAGGGGTATATGGGCGAGCAGTACTTC. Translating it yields CASSQGYMGEQYF. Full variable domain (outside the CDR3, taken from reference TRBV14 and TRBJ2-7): EAGVTQFPSHSVIEKGQTVTLRCDPISGHDNLYWYRRVMGKEIKFLLHFVKESKQDESGMPNNRFLAERTGGTYSTLKVQPAELEDSGVYFCASSQGYMGEQYFGPGTRLTVT.

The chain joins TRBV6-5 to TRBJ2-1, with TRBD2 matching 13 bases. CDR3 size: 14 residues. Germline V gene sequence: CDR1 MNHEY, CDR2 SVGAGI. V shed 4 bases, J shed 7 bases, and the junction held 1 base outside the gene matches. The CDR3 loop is CASSWGLAGNEQFF. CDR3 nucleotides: TGTGCCAGCAGTTGGGGACTAGCGGGAAATGAGCAGTTCTTC.

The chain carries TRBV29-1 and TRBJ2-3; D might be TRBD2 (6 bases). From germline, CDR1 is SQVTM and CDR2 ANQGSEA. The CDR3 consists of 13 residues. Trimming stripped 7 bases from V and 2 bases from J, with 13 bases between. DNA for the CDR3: TGCAGCGGATACGGGAGAGACACAGATACGCAGTATTTT. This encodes CSGYGRDTDTQYF.

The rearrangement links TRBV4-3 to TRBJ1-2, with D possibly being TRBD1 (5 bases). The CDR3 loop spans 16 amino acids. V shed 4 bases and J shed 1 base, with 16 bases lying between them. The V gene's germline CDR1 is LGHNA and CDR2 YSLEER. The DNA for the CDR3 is TGCGCCAGCAGCCCCCAACCCCCACAGGATAACTATGGCTACACCTTC. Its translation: CASSPQPPQDNYGYTF.

CDR3 sequence reads: CSGLAVSTDTQYF. The CDR3 bases are TGCAGCGGCCTAGCGGTCAGCACAGATACGCAGTATTTT. J is TRBJ2-3 and V is TRBV29-1; TRBD2 aligns across 7 bases. Germline V gene lookup returns CDR1 SQVTM and CDR2 ANQGSEA. Germline trimming cut 7 bases from V and 0 bases from J; bases unmatched to any gene: 4. CDR3 length equals 13 residues.

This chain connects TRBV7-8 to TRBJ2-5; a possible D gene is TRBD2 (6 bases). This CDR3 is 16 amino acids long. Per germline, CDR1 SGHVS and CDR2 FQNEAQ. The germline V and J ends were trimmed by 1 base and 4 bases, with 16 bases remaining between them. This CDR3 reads CASSLVAAGPRETQYF. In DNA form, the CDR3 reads TGTGCCAGCAGCTTAGTAGCGGCCGGCCCAAGAGAGACCCAGTACTTC.

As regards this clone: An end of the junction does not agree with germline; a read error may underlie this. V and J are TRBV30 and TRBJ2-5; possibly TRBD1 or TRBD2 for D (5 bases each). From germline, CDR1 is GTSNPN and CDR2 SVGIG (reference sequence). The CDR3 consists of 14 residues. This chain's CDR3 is CAWNGAGSQEAQYF. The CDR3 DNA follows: TGTGCCTGGAATGGGGCGGGCTCGCAAGAGGCCCAGTACTTC.

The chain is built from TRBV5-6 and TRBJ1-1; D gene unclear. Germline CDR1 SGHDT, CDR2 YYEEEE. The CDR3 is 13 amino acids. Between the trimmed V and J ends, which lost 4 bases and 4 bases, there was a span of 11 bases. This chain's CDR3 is CASSPYLRTEAFF. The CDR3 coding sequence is TGTGCCAGCAGCCCATACTTGCGCACTGAAGCTTTCTTT.

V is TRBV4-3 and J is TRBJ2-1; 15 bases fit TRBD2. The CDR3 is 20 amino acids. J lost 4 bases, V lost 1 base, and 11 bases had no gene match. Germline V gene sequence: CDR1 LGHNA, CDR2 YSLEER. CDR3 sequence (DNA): TGCGCCAGCAGCCAAGTTTGGACTAGCGGGAGGGAAAGCCCTTACAATGAGCAGTTCTTC. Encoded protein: CASSQVWTSGRESPYNEQFF.

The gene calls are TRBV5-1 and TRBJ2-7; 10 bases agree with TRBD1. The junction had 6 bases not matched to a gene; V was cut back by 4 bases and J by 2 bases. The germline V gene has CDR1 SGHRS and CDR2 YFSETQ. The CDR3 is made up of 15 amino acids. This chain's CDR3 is CASSTGTGVTYEQYF. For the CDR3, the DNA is TGCGCCAGCAGCACCGGGACAGGGGTCACCTACGAGCAGTACTTC.

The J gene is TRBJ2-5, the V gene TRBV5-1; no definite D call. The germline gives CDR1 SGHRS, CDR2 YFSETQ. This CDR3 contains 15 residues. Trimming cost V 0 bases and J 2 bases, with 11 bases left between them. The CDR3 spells CASSLVGPRQETQYF. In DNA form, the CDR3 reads TGCGCCAGCAGCTTGGTGGGCCCCAGGCAAGAGACCCAGTACTTC.

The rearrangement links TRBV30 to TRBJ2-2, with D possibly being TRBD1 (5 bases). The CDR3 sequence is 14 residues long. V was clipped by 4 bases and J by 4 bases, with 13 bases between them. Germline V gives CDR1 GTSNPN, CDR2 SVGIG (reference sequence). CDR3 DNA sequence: TGTGCCTGGAATCAAGGGGTCTCCACCGGGGAGCTGTTTTTT. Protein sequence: CAWNQGVSTGELFF.

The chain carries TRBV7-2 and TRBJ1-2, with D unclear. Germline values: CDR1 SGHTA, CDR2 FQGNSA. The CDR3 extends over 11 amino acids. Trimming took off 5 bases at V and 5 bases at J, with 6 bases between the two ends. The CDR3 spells CASSPQYGYTF. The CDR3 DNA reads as TGTGCCAGCAGCCCCCAGTATGGCTACACCTTC.

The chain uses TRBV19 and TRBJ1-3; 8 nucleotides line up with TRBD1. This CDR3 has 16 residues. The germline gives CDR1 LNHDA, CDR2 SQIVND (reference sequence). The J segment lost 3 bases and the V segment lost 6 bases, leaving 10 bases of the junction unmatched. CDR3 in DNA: TGTGCCAGTAGGAACGGGGACAGGATCGGTGGAAACACCATATATTTT. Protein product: CASRNGDRIGGNTIYF.

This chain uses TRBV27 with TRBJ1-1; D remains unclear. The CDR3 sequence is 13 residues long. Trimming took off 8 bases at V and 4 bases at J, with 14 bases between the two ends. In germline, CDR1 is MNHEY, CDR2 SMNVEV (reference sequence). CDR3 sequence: CASRMGWATEAFF. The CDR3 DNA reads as TGTGCCAGCCGCATGGGGTGGGCCACTGAAGCTTTCTTT.

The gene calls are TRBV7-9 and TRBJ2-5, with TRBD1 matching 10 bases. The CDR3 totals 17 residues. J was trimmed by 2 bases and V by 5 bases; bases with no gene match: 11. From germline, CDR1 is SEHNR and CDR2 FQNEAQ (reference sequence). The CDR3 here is CASSLYRDRGPQETQYF. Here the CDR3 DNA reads TGTGCCAGCAGCCTCTACCGGGACAGGGGACCTCAAGAGACCCAGTACTTC. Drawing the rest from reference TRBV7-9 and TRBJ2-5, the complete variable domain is DTGVSQNPRHKITKRGQNVTFRCDPISEHNRLYWYRQTLGQGPEFLTYFQNEAQLEKSRLLSDRFSAERPKGSFSTLEIQRTEQGDSAMYLCASSLYRDRGPQETQYFGPGTRLLVL.

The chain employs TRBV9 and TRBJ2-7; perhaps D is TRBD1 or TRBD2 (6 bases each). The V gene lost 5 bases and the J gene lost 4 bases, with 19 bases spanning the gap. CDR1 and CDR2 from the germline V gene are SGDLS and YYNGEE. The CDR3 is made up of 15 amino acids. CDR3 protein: CASRLTGRISYEQYF. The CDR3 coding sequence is TGTGCCAGCAGACTAACAGGGAGGATATCGTACGAGCAGTACTTC.

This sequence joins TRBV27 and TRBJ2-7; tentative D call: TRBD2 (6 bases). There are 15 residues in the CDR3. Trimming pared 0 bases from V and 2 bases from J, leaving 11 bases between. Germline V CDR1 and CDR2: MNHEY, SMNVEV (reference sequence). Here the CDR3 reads CASSLSSAGPYEQYF. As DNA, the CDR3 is TGTGCCAGCAGTTTATCGTCTGCGGGGCCCTACGAGCAGTACTTC.

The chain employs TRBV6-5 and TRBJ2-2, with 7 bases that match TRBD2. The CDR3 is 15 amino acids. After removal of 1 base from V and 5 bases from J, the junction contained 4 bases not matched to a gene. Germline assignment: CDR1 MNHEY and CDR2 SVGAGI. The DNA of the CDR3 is TGTGCCAGCAGTTACTTTGCTAGCGGAACCGGGGAGCTGTTTTTT. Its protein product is CASSYFASGTGELFF.

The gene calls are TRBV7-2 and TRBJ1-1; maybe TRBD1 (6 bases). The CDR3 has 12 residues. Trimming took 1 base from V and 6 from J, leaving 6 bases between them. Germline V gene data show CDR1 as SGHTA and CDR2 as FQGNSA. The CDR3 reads CASSLGGPEAFF. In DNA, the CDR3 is TGTGCCAGCAGCTTAGGGGGGCCTGAAGCTTTCTTT.

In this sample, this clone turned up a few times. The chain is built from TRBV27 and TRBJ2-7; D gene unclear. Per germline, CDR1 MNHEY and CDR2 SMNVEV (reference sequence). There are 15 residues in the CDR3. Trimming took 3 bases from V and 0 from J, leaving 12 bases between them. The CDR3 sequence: CASSLRGYSSYEQYF. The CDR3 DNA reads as TGTGCCAGCAGTTTGCGCGGCTACTCCTCCTACGAGCAGTACTTC.

The CDR3 spells CASGLGDGETQYF. The CDR3 region has the DNA TGTGCTAGTGGTTTGGGCGATGGAGAGACCCAGTACTTC. V gene TRBV12-5 combines with J gene TRBJ2-5, with D hard to call. V gave up 1 base and J gave up 4 bases, with 7 bases separating them. There are 13 residues in the CDR3. Germline V gives CDR1 LGHNT, CDR2 FRNRAP.

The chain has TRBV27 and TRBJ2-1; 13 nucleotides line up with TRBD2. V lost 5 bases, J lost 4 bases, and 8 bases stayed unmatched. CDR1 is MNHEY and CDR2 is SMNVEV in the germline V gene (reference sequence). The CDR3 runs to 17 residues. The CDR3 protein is CASSGMTSGRSYNEQFF. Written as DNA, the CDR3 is TGTGCCAGCAGTGGGATGACTAGCGGGAGGTCTTACAATGAGCAGTTCTTC.

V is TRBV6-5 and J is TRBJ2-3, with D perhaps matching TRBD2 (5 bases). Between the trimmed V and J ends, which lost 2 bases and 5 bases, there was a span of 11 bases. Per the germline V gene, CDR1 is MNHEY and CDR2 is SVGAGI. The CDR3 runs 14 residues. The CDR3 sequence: CASSYPSAGDTQYF. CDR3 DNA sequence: TGTGCCAGCAGTTACCCGAGCGCGGGAGATACGCAGTATTTT.

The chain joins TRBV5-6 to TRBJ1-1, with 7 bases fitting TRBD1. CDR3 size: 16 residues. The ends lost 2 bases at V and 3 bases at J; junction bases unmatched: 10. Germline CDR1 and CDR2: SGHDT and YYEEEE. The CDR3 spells CASSFGGQVRDTEAFF. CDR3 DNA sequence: TGTGCCAGCAGCTTTGGTGGACAGGTTCGGGACACTGAAGCTTTCTTT.

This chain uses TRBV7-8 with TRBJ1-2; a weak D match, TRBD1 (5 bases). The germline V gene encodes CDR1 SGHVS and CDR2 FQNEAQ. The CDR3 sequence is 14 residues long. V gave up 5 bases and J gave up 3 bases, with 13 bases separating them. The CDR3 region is CASSPRGGDYGYTF. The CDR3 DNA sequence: TGTGCCAGCAGCCCAAGGGGCGGAGACTATGGCTACACCTTC. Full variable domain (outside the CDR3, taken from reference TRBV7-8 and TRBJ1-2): GAGVSQSPRYKVAKRGQDVALRCDPISGHVSLFWYQQALGQGPEFLTYFQNEAQLDKSGLPSDRFFAERPEGSVSTLKIQRTQQEDSAVYLCASSPRGGDYGYTFGSGTRLTVV.

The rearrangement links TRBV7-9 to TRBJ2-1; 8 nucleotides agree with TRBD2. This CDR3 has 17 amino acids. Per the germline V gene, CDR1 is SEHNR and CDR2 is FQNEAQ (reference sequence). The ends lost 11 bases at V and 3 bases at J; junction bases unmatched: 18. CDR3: CACGRYRDRPNYNEQFF. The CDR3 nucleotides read TGTGCCTGCGGGAGGTACAGGGATCGCCCGAACTACAATGAGCAGTTCTTC.

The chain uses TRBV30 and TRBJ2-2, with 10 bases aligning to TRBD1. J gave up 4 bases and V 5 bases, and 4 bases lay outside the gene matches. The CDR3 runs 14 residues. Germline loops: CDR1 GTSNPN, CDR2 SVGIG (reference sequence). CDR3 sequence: CAWDRGRGTGELFF. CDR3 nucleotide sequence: TGTGCCTGGGACAGGGGGCGAGGCACCGGGGAGCTGTTTTTT.

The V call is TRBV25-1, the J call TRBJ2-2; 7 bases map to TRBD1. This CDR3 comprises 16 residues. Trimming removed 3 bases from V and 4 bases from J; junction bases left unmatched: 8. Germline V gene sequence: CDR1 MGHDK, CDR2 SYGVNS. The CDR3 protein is CASSDPGTAGTGELFF. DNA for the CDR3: TGTGCCAGCAGTGATCCCGGGACAGCCGGCACCGGGGAGCTGTTTTTT. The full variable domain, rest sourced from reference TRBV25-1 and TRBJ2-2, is EADIYQTPRYLVIGTGKKITLECSQTMGHDKMYWYQQDPGMELHLIHYSYGVNSTEKGDLSSESTVSRIRTEHFPLTLESARPSHTSQYLCASSDPGTAGTGELFFGEGSRLTVL.

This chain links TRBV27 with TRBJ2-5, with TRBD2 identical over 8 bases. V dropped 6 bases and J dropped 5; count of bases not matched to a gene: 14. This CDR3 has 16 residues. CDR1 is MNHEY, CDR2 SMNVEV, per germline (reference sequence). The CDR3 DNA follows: TGTGCCAGCAGGAGAGGCCCCGGGACTAGGCTCGAGACCCAGTACTTC. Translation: CASRRGPGTRLETQYF.

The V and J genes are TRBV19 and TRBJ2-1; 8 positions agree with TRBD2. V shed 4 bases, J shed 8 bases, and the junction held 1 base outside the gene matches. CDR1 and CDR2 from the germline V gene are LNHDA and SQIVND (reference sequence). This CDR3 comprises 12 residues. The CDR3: CASSRTSYEQFF. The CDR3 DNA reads TGTGCCAGTAGTAGGACTAGCTATGAGCAGTTCTTC.